Following are 32 T cell receptor beta chains from one sample sequenced in a study of cytomegalovirus exposure and HLA in healthy donors. The primer mix had 60 Vbeta and 13 Jbeta primers. Here immunoSEQ multiplex PCR was the method, and the copy in TCRdb shows in-frame clones only, minus some. The table shows 95,000 to 150,000 clones, with about 82% occurring only once. Material for sequencing was PBMCs. The receptors were gathered from a man aged 45-65 years in good health and CMV-seronegative.

The J gene is TRBJ2-6, the V gene TRBV9, with D uncertain. With 4 bases removed from V and 2 bases from J, the gap between germline ends came to 7 bases. Germline CDR1 is SGDLS and CDR2 is YYNGEE. This CDR3 has 14 amino acids. The CDR3 region has the DNA TGTGCCAGCAGCCCGTTTCCTGGGGCCAACGTCCTGACTTTC. Protein: CASSPFPGANVLTF.

This sequence joins TRBV6-5 and TRBJ1-2; 7 bases fit TRBD1. Trimming at V came to 6 bases and at J to 4 bases, leaving 5 bases not matched to a gene. The germline CDR1 and CDR2 sequences are MNHEY and SVGAGI. The CDR3 covers 13 residues. CDR3 DNA sequence: TGTGCCAGCAGCACAACAGGGGCCTATGGCTACACCTTC. It is translated as CASSTTGAYGYTF.

The V gene is TRBV6-5, the J gene TRBJ2-1; D not certain. This CDR3 comprises 14 residues. Germline lookup yields CDR1 MNHEY and CDR2 SVGAGI. V lost 4 bases to trimming and J lost 2 bases, with 9 bases between them. CDR3 in amino acids: CASSSGFPYNEQFF. CDR3 bases: TGTGCCAGCAGTTCAGGCTTCCCCTACAATGAGCAGTTCTTC.

This chain connects TRBV9 to TRBJ2-5, with a possible D match to TRBD2 (5 bases). V lost 4 bases to trimming and J lost 2 bases, with 15 bases between them. The CDR3 contains 15 residues. CDR1 is SGDLS and CDR2 is YYNGEE in the germline V gene. DNA of the CDR3: TGTGCCAGCAGCTCCGAGCGAGGGAGTCAAGAGACCCAGTACTTC. Translating gives CASSSERGSQETQYF.

The V and J genes are TRBV5-4 and TRBJ2-2; a weak D match, TRBD2 (5 bases). CDR3 length equals 14 residues. Deletions cut 4 bases from V and 1 base from J, with 8 bases between. From germline, CDR1 is SGHNT and CDR2 YYREEE (reference sequence). The DNA of the CDR3 is TGTGCCAGCAGCCTAGCCATGAACACCGGGGAGCTGTTTTTT. As protein: CASSLAMNTGELFF.

The chain carries TRBV7-9 and TRBJ1-6, with TRBD1 as a possible D gene (5 bases). The germline gives CDR1 SEHNR, CDR2 FQNEAQ (reference sequence). There are 14 residues in the CDR3. V was cut by 2 bases and J by 8 bases, with 10 bases left in between. In DNA form, the CDR3 reads TGTGCCAGCAGCTTACAGGGTCGGGATTCACCCCTCCACTTT. Residues: CASSLQGRDSPLHF. Full variable domain (missing parts from reference TRBV7-9 and TRBJ1-6): DTGVSQNPRHKITKRGQNVTFRCDPISEHNRLYWYRQTLGQGPEFLTYFQNEAQLEKSRLLSDRFSAERPKGSFSTLEIQRTEQGDSAMYLCASSLQGRDSPLHFGNGTRLTVT.

In regard to this clone: Its ends do not fully match the called genes, so a read error is possible. The chain combines TRBV7-9 with TRBJ2-3; 9 nucleotides agree with TRBD2. CDR1 SEHNR and CDR2 FQNEAQ come from the germline V gene (reference sequence). This CDR3 has 15 amino acids. CDR3 sequence: CSSSLRLADTDTQYF. The CDR3 nucleotides read TGTTCCAGCAGCCTCAGACTAGCGGACACAGATACGCAGTATTTT.

The chain joins TRBV7-9 to TRBJ1-1; D may be TRBD1 (6 bases). The CDR3 length is 14 residues. The germline gives CDR1 SEHNR, CDR2 FQNEAQ (reference sequence). V lost 1 base and J lost 8, with 14 bases in between. CDR3 protein: CASSLGAAGEEAFF. CDR3 DNA: TGTGCCAGCAGCTTAGGGGCGGCAGGGGAAGAAGCTTTCTTT.

The gene calls are TRBV7-2 and TRBJ2-5; perhaps TRBD2 as D (6 bases). The germline CDR1 and CDR2 sequences are SGHTA and FQGNSA. V lost 2 bases to trimming and J lost 5 bases, with 12 bases between them. The CDR3 has 14 residues. In DNA form, the CDR3 reads TGTGCCAGCAGCTTATCGGCGGGGAGGGAGACCCAGTACTTC. As protein: CASSLSAGRETQYF.

V gene TRBV15 combines with J gene TRBJ2-5, with TRBD1 matching 7 bases. V dropped 0 bases and J dropped 5; count of bases not matched to a gene: 15. The CDR3 spans 18 residues. In germline, CDR1 is LNHNV, CDR2 YYDKDF (reference sequence). The CDR3 coding sequence is TGTGCCACCAGCAGAGAGGGACAGATGGGGGCTGTCCGGGAGACCCAGTACTTC. Translated, it gives CATSREGQMGAVRETQYF.

This sequence joins TRBV2 and TRBJ2-5, with 8 positions matching TRBD1. The DNA end favors TRBJ2-7, so the J call may be wrong. The CDR3 covers 14 residues. Looked up from germline, CDR1 is SNHLY and CDR2 is FYNNEI. Here the CDR3 DNA reads TGTGCCAGCGCCTCCGGGACAGGTGCTCACGAGCAGTACTTC. The encoded protein is CASASGTGAHEQYF.

V and J are TRBV5-6 and TRBJ2-1; 9 bases fit TRBD2. Per the germline V gene, CDR1 is SGHDT and CDR2 is YYEEEE. The CDR3 loop spans 16 amino acids. After removal of 4 bases from V and 7 bases from J, the junction contained 12 bases not matched to a gene. CDR3: CASSIGWAGGRNEQFF. CDR3 bases: TGTGCCAGCAGCATTGGATGGGCGGGGGGGCGAAATGAGCAGTTCTTC.

V gene TRBV29-1 combines with J gene TRBJ2-5, with D possibly matching TRBD2 (6 bases). The length of the CDR3 is 12 residues. Germline V lookup: CDR1 SQVTM, CDR2 ANQGSEA. V lost 3 bases, J lost 5 bases, and 10 bases lay in between. CDR3 bases: TGCAGCGTTGATGGGGGGTTTGAGACCCAGTACTTC. This sequence encodes CSVDGGFETQYF. Full variable domain (missing parts from reference TRBV29-1 and TRBJ2-5): SAVISQKPSRDICQRGTSLTIQCQVDSQVTMMFWYRQQPGQSLTLIATANQGSEATYESGFVIDKFPISRPNLTFSTLTVSNMSPEDSSIYLCSVDGGFETQYFGPGTRLLVL.

The chain employs TRBV6-1 and TRBJ1-1; D is perhaps TRBD1 (5 bases). Germline V gives CDR1 MNHNS, CDR2 SASEGT. The CDR3 spans 13 residues. Between the trimmed V and J ends, which lost 7 bases and 5 bases, there was a span of 14 bases. This CDR3 reads CASTLIPGTEAFF. CDR3 nucleotide sequence: TGTGCCAGCACCCTGATCCCAGGGACTGAAGCTTTCTTT.

The chain carries TRBV5-6 and TRBJ1-1, with 8 bases matching TRBD1. Germline values: CDR1 SGHDT, CDR2 YYEEEE. The CDR3 is 16 amino acids. V lost 3 bases, J lost 3 bases, and 10 bases stayed unmatched. The CDR3 here is CASSSIQGDGYTEAFF. The CDR3 DNA is TGTGCCAGCAGCTCTATACAGGGGGACGGGTACACTGAAGCTTTCTTT.

The chain combines TRBV7-3 with TRBJ2-7, with TRBD1 matching over 7 bases. V was clipped by 0 bases and J by 10 bases; unmatched bases: 6. Germline V gene data show CDR1 as SGHTA and CDR2 as FQGTGA. The CDR3 sequence is 13 residues long. For the CDR3, the DNA is TGTGCCAGCAGCTTAACAAGGGACAGTCGTCAGTACTTC. This sequence encodes CASSLTRDSRQYF.

The V gene is TRBV5-1, the J gene TRBJ1-2; 9 positions match TRBD1. This CDR3 spans 17 amino acids. From germline, CDR1 is SGHRS and CDR2 YFSETQ. J gave up 5 bases and V 4 bases, and 15 bases lay outside the gene matches. In nucleotides, the CDR3 is TGCGCCAGCAGCCTCGATTCGGCTCCCGGGACAGGGTATGGCTACACCTTC. Its translation: CASSLDSAPGTGYGYTF.

The J gene is TRBJ2-1, the V gene TRBV14; TRBD2 matches 9 bases. Trimming cost V 0 bases and J 12 bases; bases outside gene matches: 12. CDR3 length: 16 amino acids. Germline loops: CDR1 SGHDN, CDR2 FVKESK. Here the CDR3 DNA reads TGTGCCAGCAGCCAAGAGGGGGGGACTAGCTTTTTCGGGCAGTTCTTC. The encoded protein is CASSQEGGTSFFGQFF.

This chain connects TRBV4-1 to TRBJ1-1; 7 bases are shared with TRBD1. Trimming took 1 base from V and 5 from J; bases not matched to a gene: 13. The CDR3 is 17 amino acids. Looked up from germline, CDR1 is MGHRA and CDR2 is YSYEKL. The CDR3 is CASSQGPGGTRGTEAFF. The CDR3 coding sequence is TGCGCCAGCAGCCAAGGGCCAGGGGGGACGCGAGGAACTGAAGCTTTCTTT.

This chain uses TRBV19 with TRBJ1-1, with 8 bases aligning to TRBD1. This CDR3 has 13 residues. With 7 bases clipped from V and 7 bases from J, the junction kept 8 bases outside the gene matches. Per the germline V gene, CDR1 is LNHDA and CDR2 is SQIVND (reference sequence). CDR3 sequence: CASNRQGSGEAFF. The CDR3 DNA reads TGTGCCAGTAATAGACAGGGGTCAGGTGAAGCTTTCTTT.

This chain connects TRBV7-3 to TRBJ2-3, with D perhaps TRBD1 (6 bases). CDR3 length: 15 amino acids. Between the trimmed V and J ends, which lost 4 bases and 2 bases, there was a span of 13 bases. CDR1 and CDR2 from the germline V gene are SGHTA and FQGTGA. This CDR3 is CASSSGVGATDTQYF. CDR3 sequence (DNA): TGTGCCAGCAGCTCAGGGGTCGGGGCCACAGATACGCAGTATTTT.

The V call is TRBV11-2, the J call TRBJ1-1; 8 nucleotides agree with TRBD1. V was clipped by 6 bases and J by 2 bases; unmatched bases: 5. CDR3 length: 14 amino acids. Germline CDR1 and CDR2: SGHAT and FQNNGV. Here the CDR3 DNA reads TGTGCCAGCAGTTTTGACAGGGGCAACACTGAAGCTTTCTTT. This encodes CASSFDRGNTEAFF. The full variable domain, with the rest looked up from reference TRBV11-2 and TRBJ1-1, is EAGVAQSPRYKIIEKRQSVAFWCNPISGHATLYWYQQILGQGPKLLIQFQNNGVVDDSQLPKDRFSAERLKGVDSTLKIQPAKLEDSAVYLCASSFDRGNTEAFFGQGTRLTVV.

The chain has TRBV5-1 and TRBJ1-1, with D tentatively TRBD1 (5 bases). Germline V CDR1 and CDR2: SGHRS, YFSETQ. This CDR3 spans 14 amino acids. The V gene lost 4 bases and the J gene lost 4 bases, with 14 bases spanning the gap. DNA of the CDR3: TGCGCCAGCAGCCACGGCAGGGCCCGCACTGAAGCTTTCTTT. Translating gives CASSHGRARTEAFF.

The count of this clone is one. The chain combines TRBV5-4 with TRBJ2-2; D remains ambiguous. The germline V gene has CDR1 SGHNT and CDR2 YYREEE (reference sequence). CDR3 length: 13 amino acids. Trimming cost V 0 bases and J 6 bases, with 6 bases left between them. CDR3 bases: TGTGCCAGCAGCTTGGGGGCCTCCGGGGAGCTGTTTTTT. This codes for CASSLGASGELFF.

This sequence joins TRBV4-1 and TRBJ2-1, with D hard to call. CDR3 length: 16 residues. Trimming took 2 bases from V and 2 from J, leaving 13 bases between them. Germline CDR1 reads MGHRA; CDR2 reads YSYEKL. This CDR3 reads CASSQPLRRPYNEQFF. CDR3 nucleotide sequence: TGCGCCAGCAGCCAACCTTTGAGGCGACCCTACAATGAGCAGTTCTTC.

The chain combines TRBV7-2 with TRBJ2-1; no firm D call. The V gene's germline CDR1 is SGHTA and CDR2 FQGNSA. CDR3 size: 12 residues. Deletions cut 3 bases from V and 9 bases from J, with 9 bases between. DNA of the CDR3: TGTGCCAGCAGCTTGAGTCTGATTGAGCAGTTCTTC. Protein product: CASSLSLIEQFF.

CDR3 DNA sequence: TGTGCCAGTAGTCACCCCCCATGGGCGGGGGTATCCCAAGAGACCCAGTACTTC. Amino acid sequence: CASSHPPWAGVSQETQYF. This sequence joins TRBV19 and TRBJ2-5; 7 bases line up with TRBD2. V trimming: 5 bases; J trimming: 1 base; junction bases outside the gene matches: 16. The CDR3 extends over 18 amino acids. Germline CDR1 LNHDA, CDR2 SQIVND (reference sequence).

The chain uses TRBV11-2 and TRBJ2-2; D perhaps matches TRBD1 (6 bases). Trimming took off 5 bases at V and 1 base at J, with 11 bases between the two ends. The CDR3 has 15 amino acids. Looked up from germline, CDR1 is SGHAT and CDR2 is FQNNGV. The CDR3 loop reads CASSPRGGNTGELFF. The CDR3 DNA reads as TGTGCCAGCAGCCCAAGAGGGGGGAACACCGGGGAGCTGTTTTTT.

The chain uses TRBV11-1 and TRBJ2-7; D remains ambiguous. V was pared by 5 bases and J by 3 bases, with 11 bases between. From germline, CDR1 is SGHAT and CDR2 FQDESV (reference sequence). The CDR3 has 13 amino acids. This chain's CDR3 is CASSPDTDYEQYF. CDR3 sequence (DNA): TGTGCCAGCAGCCCCGACACAGACTACGAGCAGTACTTC.

The chain couples TRBV7-2 to TRBJ2-1, with TRBD1 matching 10 bases. Unmatched junction bases numbered 5, after V lost 3 bases and J lost 6 bases. The CDR3 runs 15 residues. Germline-derived CDR1 and CDR2 are SGHTA and FQGNSA. The CDR3 DNA sequence: TGTGCCAGCAGCTTCGACAGGGGGCCTCCCAATGAGCAGTTCTTC. It encodes CASSFDRGPPNEQFF. Variable domain in full (rest from reference TRBV7-2 and TRBJ2-1): GAGVSQSPSNKVTEKGKDVELRCDPISGHTALYWYRQSLGQGLEFLIYFQGNSAPDKSGLPSDRFSAERTGGSVSTLTIQRTQQEDSAVYLCASSFDRGPPNEQFFGPGTRLTVL.

V gene TRBV29-1 combines with J gene TRBJ1-1, with D possibly being TRBD1 (6 bases). This CDR3 region has 13 residues. Germline CDR1 reads SQVTM; CDR2 reads ANQGSEA. V was cut by 7 bases and J by 4 bases, with 16 bases left in between. The CDR3 loop reads CSAGIGGATEAFF. The CDR3 DNA reads TGCAGCGCCGGAATAGGGGGGGCCACTGAAGCTTTCTTT.

This clone has just a few counts. The V call is TRBV7-8, the J call TRBJ2-7, with D maybe TRBD2 (5 bases). The V gene lost 4 bases and the J gene lost 6 bases, with 13 bases spanning the gap. CDR1 is SGHVS, CDR2 FQNEAQ, per germline. This CDR3 is built from 13 residues. CDR3 in amino acids: CASSSSGRSEQYV. The CDR3 bases are TGTGCCAGCAGCTCCAGCGGACGGTCCGAGCAGTACGTC.